Listed below are T cell receptor beta chains from one sample, sequenced in a study of T cell responses to AZD1222 COVID-19 vaccine. Here immunoSEQ multiplex PCR was the method, and the copy in TCRdb shows in-frame clones only, minus some. The repertoire consists of about 130,000 clones, with just over 90% occurring once and the leading ten covering about 7%. The material was peripheral blood, obtained on day 0 of AZD1222 vaccination. These receptors were obtained from an adult in good health. Both conserved end residues are part of each CDR3. A D gene is named only where the DNA matches it firmly. Some rows mark clone size as missing; the rest say once, few, many or name a class of expanded clone.

d_call: -
v_call: TRBV7-9
clone_size: -
j_call: TRBJ1-2
cdr3_aa: CASSPTGGDYGYTF
cdr3_nt: TGTGCCAGCAGCCCCACCGGGGGGGACTATGGCTACACCTTC

d_call: -
v_call: TRBV21-1
clone_size: -
j_call: TRBJ2-7
cdr3_aa: CASSAGERREQYF
cdr3_nt: TGTGCCAGCAGCGCCGGGGAGAGGCGCGAGCAGTACTTC

d_call: -
v_call: TRBV14
clone_size: -
j_call: TRBJ1-4
cdr3_aa: CASSQDWGSEKLFF
cdr3_nt: TGTGCCAGCAGCCAAGATTGGGGAAGTGAAAAACTGTTTTTT

d_call: -
v_call: TRBV10-3
clone_size: -
j_call: TRBJ1-6
cdr3_aa: CAIRDRHSPLHF
cdr3_nt: TGTGCCATCAGAGACAGGCACTCACCCCTCCACTTT

d_call: TRBD2
v_call: TRBV4-1
clone_size: -
j_call: TRBJ2-7
cdr3_aa: CASSQQLAVSSYEQYF
cdr3_nt: TGCGCCAGCAGCCAGCAACTAGCGGTGAGCTCCTACGAGCAGTACTTC

d_call: TRBD2
v_call: TRBV6-2/TRBV6-3
clone_size: -
j_call: TRBJ2-7
cdr3_aa: CASSYEPAGNEQYF
cdr3_nt: TGTGCCAGCAGTTACGAGCCAGCGGGGAACGAGCAGTACTTC

d_call: -
v_call: TRBV11-2
clone_size: -
j_call: TRBJ1-2
cdr3_aa: CASSTQGNYGYTF
cdr3_nt: TGTGCCAGCAGCACACAGGGTAACTATGGCTACACCTTC

d_call: -
v_call: TRBV14
clone_size: -
j_call: TRBJ1-5
cdr3_aa: CASSQGRNQPQHF
cdr3_nt: TGTGCCAGCAGCCAAGGCAGAAATCAGCCCCAGCATTTT

d_call: -
v_call: TRBV4-3
clone_size: -
j_call: TRBJ2-2
cdr3_aa: CASSQAGTRNTGELFF
cdr3_nt: TGCGCCAGCAGCCAAGCTGGGACAAGGAACACCGGGGAGCTGTTTTTT

d_call: -
v_call: TRBV7-6
clone_size: -
j_call: TRBJ1-6
cdr3_aa: CASSPGGLGQNSPLHF
cdr3_nt: TGTGCCAGCAGCCCCGGAGGTCTGGGGCAAAATTCACCCCTCCACTTT

d_call: -
v_call: TRBV6-5
clone_size: once
j_call: TRBJ2-5
cdr3_aa: CASSYGGLETQYF
cdr3_nt: TGTGCCAGCAGTTACGGGGGCCTGGAGACCCAGTACTTC

d_call: -
v_call: TRBV5-4
clone_size: -
j_call: TRBJ2-2
cdr3_aa: CASSLGGRERSTGELFF
cdr3_nt: TGTGCCAGCAGCTTGGGGGGCAGGGAACGGAGTACCGGGGAGCTGTTTTTT

d_call: -
v_call: TRBV3-1/TRBV3-2
clone_size: few
j_call: TRBJ1-6
cdr3_aa: CASSQDTSSYNSPLHF
cdr3_nt: TGTGCCAGCAGCCAAGATACAAGCTCCTATAATTCACCCCTCCACTTT

d_call: TRBD1
v_call: TRBV11-2
clone_size: few
j_call: TRBJ1-1
cdr3_aa: CASSFGQGNTEAFF
cdr3_nt: TGTGCCAGCAGCTTTGGACAGGGGAACACTGAAGCTTTCTTT

d_call: -
v_call: TRBV27
clone_size: -
j_call: TRBJ2-3
cdr3_aa: CASSFGSTDTQYF
cdr3_nt: TGTGCCAGCAGTTTCGGCAGCACAGATACGCAGTATTTT